This record concerns one T cell receptor (beta chain) sequence. The target of this receptor is not known. Per-base qualities were not stored, and no clone one base away is much larger. Taken from cysteine to phenylalanine, the CDR3 has 15 residues. CDR3 DNA only is kept here, 45 bases in frame from base 1. For CDR1 and CDR2, the germline V gene lists SGHTA and FQGNSA. The germline ends are 15 bases apart after V is trimmed by 0 bases and J by 6 bases. The treatment or condition label here, explained by the study, means: allogeneic hematopoietic cell transplantation with graft depleted of TCRalphabeta T cells and CD19 B cells. TCRalphabeta/CD19-depleted allogeneic hematopoietic cell grafts were given to the transplant recipients, all of whom were children. These data are taken from a study of T-cell reconstitution after alpha-beta-depleted transplantation in children (dated by TCRdb to about 2016). Regarding the complete study: Using TCR repertoire profiling, the study quantitatively followed how T-cell immune reconstitution unfolded in children after TCRalphabeta/CD19-depleted allogeneic hematopoietic cell transplantation.

Preparation of the library involved PCR. Sequencing took place on an Illumina HiSeq 2500. To normalize quantification of the TCRbeta repertoire, the TCR libraries were built with molecular barcoding that relied on unique molecular identifiers. TCRdb cleaned the public reads at Q25 with fastp, built clones with MiXCR and kept in-frame beta chains. Records with the same CDR3 protein are collapsed into one entry carrying the most frequent genes and DNA. A total of about 980,000 distinct CDR3 sequences appear in this sample, about 30% of them only once. Together, the top ten hold approximately 30% of the sample. The research as a whole found: Over subsequent months, a decline in hyperexpanded clone frequencies was noted, and after one year, T-cell counts and TCRbeta diversity were mostly ascribed to newly produced T cells. The high TCRbeta diversity at day 60 in some patients was ascribed to recipient T cells and intrathymic progenitors that had survived conditioning. The apparently early recovery of alphabetaT-cell counts about two months after transplant reportedly depended on only several hundred rapidly expanded clones that came from non-depleted graft cells.

The sequence joins TRBV7-2 to TRBJ2-7, with the D call tentatively TRBD1 or TRBD2, each fitting 5 bases. Material: PBMCs, mostly from graft donor cells, obtained 360 days after TCRalphabeta/CD19-depleted stem cell transplant. This sequence was found in a boy in the first two years of life who had a stem cell transplant for SCID, so the T cells may come from the graft donor. The CDR3 protein: CASSLAPVGTFEQYF. The DNA is TGTGCCAGCAGCTTAGCGCCGGTAGGGACGTTCGAGCAGTACTTC.